Below are 16 T cell receptor beta chains sequenced from a single sample in a study of blood T cell repertoires in COVID-19. Clones were read by immunoSEQ multiplex PCR, and TCRdb kept only the in-frame ones, dropping some. The sample holds under 400,000 clones; about 87% are singletons and the top ten take 1.5% to 2%. The material sequenced was peripheral blood. These receptor sequences come from a woman aged 25-40 years with COVID-19, enrolled during active disease.

The rearrangement joins TRBV6-5 to TRBJ2-7, with TRBD2 matching 8 bases. After removal of 10 bases from V and 6 bases from J, the junction contained 5 bases not matched to a gene. This CDR3 region has 11 residues. The germline CDR1 and CDR2 sequences are MNHEY and SVGAGI. The CDR3 reads CATRGGLEQYF. CDR3 nucleotides: TGTGCCACCCGGGGGGGCCTCGAGCAGTACTTC.

The chain links TRBV12-2 to TRBJ2-7; TRBD2, the table's D call, was not compared with the DNA. TRBV12-2 is shown as a pseudogene. CDR3 length equals 14 residues. Here the CDR3 reads CASRGRACPYEQYV. The CDR3 DNA reads TGTGCAAGTCGCGGTAGAGCATGCCCCTACGAGCAGTACGTC.

This sequence joins TRBV7-9 and TRBJ1-2; a weak D match, TRBD1 (6 bases). The CDR3 contains 14 residues. The germline gives CDR1 SEHNR, CDR2 FQNEAQ (reference sequence). V was shortened by 2 bases and J by 6 bases, with 13 bases between the two germline ends. This CDR3 reads CASSLTGKFDGYTF. In nucleotides, the CDR3 is TGTGCCAGCAGCTTAACAGGGAAATTCGATGGCTACACCTTC.

The genes are TRBV2 and TRBJ2-2, with 7 bases identical to TRBD1. The CDR3 contains 16 residues. CDR1 is SNHLY and CDR2 is FYNNEI in the germline V gene. The J segment lost 4 bases and the V segment lost 7 bases, leaving 12 bases of the junction unmatched. DNA for the CDR3: TGTGCCAGCACCGAAGGGGGCAGGGGGACCACCGGGGAGCTGTTTTTT. The encoded protein is CASTEGGRGTTGELFF.

The chain carries TRBV9 and TRBJ1-1; 7 bases match TRBD1. CDR3 length: 13 amino acids. CDR1 SGDLS and CDR2 YYNGEE come from the germline V gene. The V gene end was trimmed by 4 bases and the J gene end by 4 bases; junction bases not matched to a gene: 4. The CDR3 DNA sequence: TGTGCCAGCAGCACCCGACAGGGCACTGAAGCTTTCTTT. Protein: CASSTRQGTEAFF. Using reference TRBV9 and TRBJ1-1 for the parts outside the CDR3, the full variable domain is DSGVTQTPKHLITATGQRVTLRCSPRSGDLSVYWYQQSLDQGLQFLIQYYNGEERAKGNILERFSAQQFPDLHSELNLSSLELGDSALYFCASSTRQGTEAFFGQGTRLTVV.

The genes are TRBV3-1 (or the pseudogene TRBV3-2) and TRBJ2-1; 8 bases agree with TRBD1. The germline V gene has CDR1 LGHDT and CDR2 YNNKEL (reference sequence). Losses at the gene ends were 3 bases for V and 10 bases for J; bases not matched to a gene: 5. The CDR3 contains 13 residues. CDR3 sequence reads: CASSQGRGREQFF. The CDR3 bases are TGTGCCAGCAGCCAGGGCAGGGGGCGCGAGCAGTTCTTC.

This clone was picked up a small number of times. The chain couples TRBV6-5 to TRBJ1-2, with a possible D match to TRBD1 (5 bases). Germline assignment: CDR1 MNHEY and CDR2 SVGAGI. Trimming shortened V by 6 bases and J by 3 bases, and 11 bases separated the two germline ends. The CDR3 loop spans 13 amino acids. The CDR3 here is CASRSTVDYGYTF. The CDR3 DNA is TGTGCCAGCAGGTCGACAGTGGACTATGGCTACACCTTC.

The chain couples TRBV20-1 to TRBJ1-2; the D is unclear. There are 11 residues in the CDR3. Per the germline V gene, CDR1 is DFQATT and CDR2 is SNEGSKA (reference sequence). The CDR3 nucleotides are TGCAGCGCCCAACACAGCAATGGCTACACCTTC. It translates to CSAQHSNGYTF.

The V gene is TRBV7-9, the J gene TRBJ1-2, with a possible D match to TRBD1 (5 bases). V gave up 2 bases and J gave up 3 bases, with 7 bases separating them. Germline lookup yields CDR1 SEHNR and CDR2 FQNEAQ (reference sequence). The CDR3 runs 13 residues. The CDR3 DNA reads TGTGCCAGCAGCTTACCAGGGCACTATGGCTACACCTTC. This sequence encodes CASSLPGHYGYTF.

This chain connects TRBV27 to TRBJ1-6; no clear D. CDR1 and CDR2 (germline): MNHEY, SMNVEV (reference sequence). Trimming stripped 4 bases from V and 6 bases from J, with 13 bases between. This CDR3 is built from 15 residues. As DNA, the CDR3 is TGTGCCAGCAGTTATCAGCGCCTAAGTAATTCACCCCTCCACTTT. Translation gives CASSYQRLSNSPLHF.

The chain has TRBV19 and TRBJ2-6; D gene unclear. Germline V gene data show CDR1 as LNHDA and CDR2 as SQIVND (reference sequence). The CDR3 covers 14 residues. The CDR3 region is CAARTISGANVLTF. For the CDR3, the DNA is TGTGCAGCCCGCACCATCTCTGGGGCCAACGTCCTGACTTTC.

This sequence joins TRBV5-6 and TRBJ1-5; possible D gene TRBD1, 5 bases. The V end was cut by 1 base, the J end by 5 bases, with 13 bases between. The CDR3 extends over 15 amino acids. CDR1 and CDR2 (germline): SGHDT, YYEEEE. This CDR3 is CASSLSGGGHQPQHF. The CDR3 coding sequence is TGTGCCAGCAGCTTGTCTGGGGGAGGTCATCAGCCCCAGCATTTT.

This chain's CDR3 is CASRFDRGPKDPYEQYF. The CDR3 DNA is TGTGCCAGCAGATTTGACAGGGGGCCAAAGGACCCCTACGAGCAGTACTTC. This chain joins TRBV2 and TRBJ2-7; 10 nucleotides align to TRBD1. CDR1 and CDR2 (germline): SNHLY, FYNNEI. This CDR3 region has 17 residues. The V and J ends lost 6 bases and 2 bases, in that order; junction bases with no gene match: 13.

This chain uses TRBV27 with TRBJ1-1; 7 nucleotides match TRBD1. J gave up 5 bases and V 6 bases, and 12 bases lay outside the gene matches. The CDR3 runs to 15 residues. Per the germline V gene, CDR1 is MNHEY and CDR2 is SMNVEV (reference sequence). CDR3 sequence: CASRPLRGGWTEAFF. CDR3 in DNA: TGTGCCAGCAGACCCCTACGAGGGGGCTGGACTGAAGCTTTCTTT.

The chain is built from TRBV12-3 or TRBV12-4 and TRBJ1-2; D remains ambiguous. CDR3 length equals 12 residues. V gave up 4 bases and J gave up 4 bases, with 7 bases separating them. DNA for the CDR3: TGTGCCAGCAGTTCCTTGGCCTATGGCTACACCTTC. Amino acids: CASSSLAYGYTF.

The chain combines TRBV28 with TRBJ1-1, with 11 bases that match TRBD1. Germline-derived CDR1 and CDR2 are MDHEN and SYDVKM. The CDR3 is 16 amino acids. The V and J ends lost 6 bases and 1 base, in that order; junction bases with no gene match: 7. The DNA for the CDR3 is TGTGCCAGCAGCCGCGGGGACAGGGGGGGGAACACTGAAGCTTTCTTT. This translates into CASSRGDRGGNTEAFF.